This T cell receptor beta chain was identified during a study of T cell responses to AZD1222 COVID-19 vaccine. Clones were sequenced by immunoSEQ multiplex PCR, and TCRdb holds only the in-frame ones, with some missing. The sample consists of about 130,000 clones, more than 85% of them appearing once. Study outcomes and limitations: Reportedly, nearly half of unique spike TCRs recognized epitopes outside B.1.351/B.1.1.7 mutations.

CDR3 length: 11 residues. Germline V gene lookup returns CDR1 MDHEN and CDR2 SYDVKM. Trimming stripped 6 bases from V and 11 bases from J, with 14 bases between. Turning to this clone: Its antigen is unidentified.

This clonotype originated in an adult in good health. The material was peripheral blood, obtained on day 0 of AZD1222 vaccination. The chain joins TRBV28 to TRBJ2-7; weak D call: TRBD2 (5 bases). As DNA, the CDR3 is TGTGCCAGCAGATGGACTGGGCAGGAGTACTTC. Its translation: CASRWTGQEYF.